Below are 4 T cell receptor beta chains sequenced from a single sample in a study of beta chain features in type 1 diabetes. These receptors are not linked to any known antigen. Whole-study findings and limits: In all four CD4+ subsets, TCRB CDR3 length was significantly, moderately reduced in type 1 diabetes.

Investigators reverse transcribed all isolated RNA, so they sequenced expressed TCRB transcripts. Assay used: immunoSEQ multiplex PCR; TCRdb lists only in-frame clones, some missing. The table includes some 660,000 clones, roughly an eighth detected once. The sample was naive CD4+ T cells from blood. All receptors come from a young man with type 1 diabetes.

This rearrangement joins TRBV7-8 to TRBJ2-1, with a tentative D call TRBD1 (5 bases). In germline, CDR1 is SGHVS, CDR2 FQNEAQ. The V end was cut by 2 bases, the J end by 0 bases, with 8 bases between. The length of the CDR3 is 15 residues. In DNA, the CDR3 is TGTGCCAGCAGCTTAACAGGTCTCTCCTACAATGAGCAGTTCTTC. As protein: CASSLTGLSYNEQFF.

This clone has more than one count but fewer than ten. The chain combines TRBV18 with TRBJ2-7; no firm D call. CDR1 and CDR2 from the germline V gene are KGHSH and LQKENI. V was clipped by 2 bases and J by 2 bases, with 7 bases between them. This CDR3 is built from 13 residues. CDR3 in amino acids: CASSPMETYEQYF. CDR3 nucleotide sequence: TGTGCCAGCTCACCAATGGAAACCTACGAGCAGTACTTC.

This chain links TRBV27 with TRBJ2-1, with 7 bases matching TRBD1. The CDR3 consists of 16 residues. Looked up from germline, CDR1 is MNHEY and CDR2 is SMNVEV (reference sequence). Trimming removed 3 bases from V and 1 base from J; junction bases left unmatched: 6. This CDR3 is CASSFPDRVSYNEQFF. CDR3 sequence (DNA): TGTGCCAGCAGTTTTCCCGACAGGGTTTCCTACAATGAGCAGTTCTTC.

V is TRBV7-6 and J is TRBJ2-1, with no clear D. CDR1 is SGHVS and CDR2 is FNYEAQ in the germline V gene. The CDR3 runs to 11 residues. V was clipped by 5 bases and J by 10 bases, with 9 bases between them. The CDR3 sequence: CASSQAGEQFF. CDR3 nucleotides: TGTGCCAGCAGCCAGGCAGGAGAGCAGTTCTTC.